This T cell receptor beta chain was found in a study of CD8+ T cells in alopecia areata. In the study overall: Percent of scalp involved defined treated patients' severity scores. General study points: Under tofacitinib, fewer expanded CD8+ clones appeared among the top 100 scalp clones.

About this clone: Antigen specificity is unknown.

The treatment was: oral pan-JAK inhibitor, 5-10 mg twice daily. Investigators isolated RNA and reverse transcribed it into cDNA to act as the sequencing template. Only in-frame clones appear in the TCRdb table, and some are missing; sequencing was by immunoSEQ multiplex PCR. The data show 200,000 to 250,000 clones, over 60% seen once. CDR1 is MNHNY and CDR2 is SVGAGI in the germline V gene (reference sequence). CDR3 size: 12 residues. Trimming stripped 5 bases from V and 6 bases from J, with 9 bases between. The TCR originated in a human donor with alopecia areata. The chain uses TRBV6-6 and TRBJ2-3; no reliable D call. This specimen consisted of CD4+ T cells sorted from blood, obtained at week 4, from a patient treated with tofacitinib. CDR3 residues: CASSPTGDTQYF. The CDR3 DNA reads as TGTGCCAGCAGTCCTACGGGCGATACGCAGTATTTT.